This T cell receptor beta chain was retrieved from a study of T cell responses to AZD1222 COVID-19 vaccine. Whole-study results and caveats: Vaccine-associated CD4 TCRs ranged over spike, dominating at 160-218 and 743-854.

TCRdb's copy holds only in-frame clones and misses some; the assay was immunoSEQ multiplex PCR. The sample yields some 140,000 clones, roughly 90% seen once. The CDR3 runs 14 residues. Germline V gives CDR1 SGDLS, CDR2 YYNGEE. The V gene lost 0 bases and the J gene lost 3 bases, with 10 bases spanning the gap. In regard to this clone: The target antigen is unknown.

This rearrangement joins TRBV9 to TRBJ2-7; D unresolved. This TCR derives from an adult in good health. The source was peripheral blood, collected on day 0 of AZD1222 vaccination. As DNA, the CDR3 is TGTGCCAGCAGCGTAGAGGTCGTAAGCTACGAGCAGTACTTC. As protein: CASSVEVVSYEQYF.